These 4 T cell receptor beta chains were all obtained from the same sample, sequenced in a study of T cells after yellow fever vaccination. TCRdb ran MiXCR on the 5' RACE reads and lists one entry per CDR3 protein. The sample records about 58,000 distinct CDR3 sequences, 5.7% being singletons. Material: PBMCs, either bulk or a sorted T-cell subset (CD4+, CD8+, memory, or dextramer-sorted; not recorded which), obtained on the day of the yellow fever booster vaccination. These receptors all stem from a man aged 18 to 29 who received the YFV17D yellow fever vaccine.

This clonotype was seen more than once but under ten times. The V call is TRBV12-5, the J call TRBJ2-1; D uncertain. Germline-derived CDR1 and CDR2 are LGHNT and FRNRAP. CDR3 length: 15 residues. Trimming left V 1 base short and J 0 bases short, with 7 bases between. CDR3 region: CASGLDRNSYNEQFF. CDR3 DNA: TGTGCTAGTGGTTTGGACAGAAACTCCTACAATGAGCAGTTCTTC.

This clonotype was seen at least ten times. The chain employs TRBV7-9 and TRBJ2-1; TRBD2 matches at 7 bases. The CDR3 runs 16 residues. The germline V gene encodes CDR1 SEHNR and CDR2 FQNEAQ (reference sequence). V dropped 1 base and J dropped 6; count of bases not matched to a gene: 9. The CDR3 DNA is TGTGCCAGCAGCTTAGTGGGAGGGACTGGCGGCAATGAGCAGTTCTTC. Protein sequence: CASSLVGGTGGNEQFF.

This clonotype was counted at least ten times. The chain links TRBV12-3 or TRBV12-4 to TRBJ2-5; D remains ambiguous. Trimming shortened V by 5 bases and J by 5 bases, and 15 bases separated the two germline ends. CDR3 length: 14 amino acids. The CDR3: CASSPLFGAETQYF. CDR3 DNA: TGTGCCAGCAGTCCCCTATTTGGAGCGGAGACCCAGTACTTC.

This clonotype came up many times. The chain uses TRBV20-1 and TRBJ1-1; D perhaps matches TRBD1 (5 bases). This CDR3 has 15 amino acids. The V gene lost 5 bases and the J gene lost 3 bases, with 19 bases spanning the gap. Germline V gene sequence: CDR1 DFQATT, CDR2 SNEGSKA (reference sequence). Written as DNA, the CDR3 is TGCAGTGCTTCTCCAGGGTGGGCTGTCGACACTGAAGCTTTCTTT. It encodes CSASPGWAVDTEAFF.